The 7 T cell receptor beta chains presented below share a single source sample, sequenced in a study of cytotoxic CD8 clonotypes in ibrutinib-treated CLL. Measured with immunoSEQ multiplex PCR; TCRdb has only the in-frame clones, and not every one. This table holds about 300,000 clones, approximately 79% found once. The specimen was PBMCs, collected at disease progression, from a patient treated with ibrutinib. These receptors were obtained from a human donor with chronic lymphocytic leukemia.

The rearrangement uses TRBV15 and TRBJ1-2, with TRBD1 identical over 10 bases. Germline loops: CDR1 LNHNV, CDR2 YYDKDF (reference sequence). The J segment lost 6 bases and the V segment lost 1 base, leaving 8 bases of the junction unmatched. The CDR3 runs to 16 residues. The CDR3 bases are TGTGCCACCAGCAGAGGGAGACAGGGGGCGAAACATGGCTACACCTTC. Protein sequence: CATSRGRQGAKHGYTF. Complete variable domain (other parts from reference TRBV15 and TRBJ1-2): DAMVIQNPRYQVTQFGKPVTLSCSQTLNHNVMYWYQQKSSQAPKLLFHYYDKDFNNEADTPDNFQSRRPNTSFCFLDIRSPGLGDTAMYLCATSRGRQGAKHGYTFGSGTRLTVV.

The rearrangement links TRBV15 to TRBJ2-5; a possible D gene is TRBD2 (6 bases). The CDR3 contains 14 residues. Germline-derived CDR1 and CDR2 are LNHNV and YYDKDF (reference sequence). V gave up 1 base and J gave up 5 bases, with 11 bases separating them. The CDR3 DNA follows: TGTGCCACCAGCAGAGTGGGGGGTTTGGAGACCCAGTACTTC. It codes for CATSRVGGLETQYF.

This chain links TRBV29-1 with TRBJ2-1; a possible D gene is TRBD2 (6 bases). V was shortened by 4 bases and J by 1 base, with 20 bases between the two germline ends. Germline V lookup: CDR1 SQVTM, CDR2 ANQGSEA. The CDR3 totals 17 residues. CDR3 sequence: CSVAPGFFAGSYNEQFF. DNA for the CDR3: TGCAGCGTTGCTCCAGGGTTCTTTGCGGGGTCCTACAATGAGCAGTTCTTC.

The CDR3 is CSVAGTGISDEQYF. As DNA, the CDR3 is TGCAGCGTGGCCGGGACAGGGATTAGCGACGAGCAGTACTTC. The chain joins TRBV29-1 to TRBJ2-7, with 9 bases that match TRBD1. Germline V lookup: CDR1 SQVTM, CDR2 ANQGSEA. This CDR3 is built from 14 residues. Trimming took 6 bases from V and 5 from J; bases not matched to a gene: 11.

The chain recombines TRBV15 with TRBJ2-7; TRBD2 matches 9 bases. Germline V gene sequence: CDR1 LNHNV, CDR2 YYDKDF (reference sequence). The V gene end was trimmed by 0 bases and the J gene end by 3 bases; junction bases not matched to a gene: 15. This CDR3 region has 19 residues. The CDR3 region has the DNA TGTGCCACCAGCAGAGATGTTCCAAGGCCGCTAGCGGGGAACTACGAGCAGTACTTC. Amino acid sequence: CATSRDVPRPLAGNYEQYF.

This clone was recorded a few times. The V and J genes are TRBV2 and TRBJ1-6; no firm D call. Germline V lookup: CDR1 SNHLY, CDR2 FYNNEI. CDR3 length: 13 amino acids. The V gene lost 8 bases and the J gene lost 7 bases, with 12 bases spanning the gap. The DNA for the CDR3 is TGTGCCAGCGGCGGGGAATACAATTCACCCCTCCACTTT. This encodes CASGGEYNSPLHF.

This clone was seen a handful of times. The rearrangement uses TRBV9 and TRBJ1-5; D is possibly TRBD1 (6 bases). Trimming removed 4 bases at V and 0 bases at J, with 8 bases between. The CDR3 consists of 14 residues. From germline, CDR1 is SGDLS and CDR2 YYNGEE. The CDR3 here is CASSKGGSNQPQHF. Here the CDR3 DNA reads TGTGCCAGCAGCAAAGGGGGTAGCAATCAGCCCCAGCATTTT. Complete variable domain (other parts from reference TRBV9 and TRBJ1-5): DSGVTQTPKHLITATGQRVTLRCSPRSGDLSVYWYQQSLDQGLQFLIQYYNGEERAKGNILERFSAQQFPDLHSELNLSSLELGDSALYFCASSKGGSNQPQHFGDGTRLSIL.